This T cell receptor beta chain was found in a study of shared clonotypes between healthy human individuals. This CDR3 spans 13 amino acids. Between the trimmed V and J ends, which lost 3 bases and 5 bases, there was a span of 10 bases. Germline CDR1 reads LGHNA; CDR2 reads YNFKEQ. An assay was performed, and its level was deep. Data came from immunoSEQ multiplex PCR; TCRdb stores just in-frame clones and leaves some out. The sample contains about 340,000 clones, around 67% of which appear only once. Concerning this clone itself: Its matching antigen is unknown.

Study-wide results and limits: Roughly 5% of naive CD4 clonotypes were shared across a few donors. The donor pool, a small one, limited the genetic and exposure-history diversity represented.

The V and J genes are TRBV4-2 and TRBJ1-1, with D uncertain. The sequence was collected from a man aged 25 to 40 in good health. Sequenced: memory CD4+ T cells sorted from blood. Subset meaning: CD45RA-negative fraction. DNA for the CDR3: TGTGCCAGCAGCCAGGCCAGGTTGACTGAAGCTTTCTTT. It yields the protein CASSQARLTEAFF.